This section outlines one T cell receptor (beta chain) sequence together with its context. Its specificity is unknown. The CDR3 length is 13 residues. Trimming left V 5 bases short and J 4 bases short, with 11 bases between. From germline, CDR1 is MNHNY and CDR2 SVGAGI (reference sequence). The sample is drawn from a study of OX40 agonist ivuxolimab in advanced cancers. Libraries were prepared by immunoSEQ multiplex PCR; TCRdb keeps only in-frame clonotypes and omits some of them. There are 70,000 or so clones in the sample; 70% to 90% occur only once, and around 6.4% lies in the top ten. Regarding the study as a whole: CD4+ T cells averaged fewer expanded clones than CD8+ T cells. What antigens the expanded peripheral T cells recognized was never established.

The sample in question was CD4+ or CD8+ T cells sorted from blood, obtained in a trial of the OX40 agonist ivuxolimab. The receptor was derived from an adult with an advanced solid tumor such as melanoma, head and neck, liver or kidney cancer. The chain joins TRBV6-6 to TRBJ1-2, with a weak D call TRBD1 (5 bases). The CDR3, as DNA: TGTGCCAGCAGTCTAGGGACCTCCTATGGCTACACCTTC. Translation gives CASSLGTSYGYTF.